This TCR beta chain stems from a study of blood T cell repertoires in COVID-19. The wider study: PBMCs, B-cell-depleted T cells, or T cells provided the cDNA or gDNA that made up the material.

Only in-frame clones appear in the TCRdb table, and some are missing; sequencing was by immunoSEQ multiplex PCR. Counted here are roughly 74,000 clones, just under 85% occurring once; the ten biggest clones make up 36%. V was clipped by 0 bases and J by 7 bases, with 15 bases between them. The CDR3 covers 15 residues. The germline CDR1 and CDR2 sequences are SEHNR and FQNEAQ (reference sequence). This rearrangement joins TRBV7-9 to TRBJ1-2, with D unresolved. This sequence was found in a man aged 65 to 79 with acute or convalescent COVID-19. Sequences were obtained from peripheral blood. This CDR3 is CASSLAGRSGVGYTF. DNA for the CDR3: TGTGCCAGCAGCTTAGCTGGGAGAAGCGGAGTTGGCTACACCTTC.